This T cell receptor (beta chain) was documented in a study of T-cell reconstitution after alpha-beta-depleted transplantation in children. The CDR3 consists of 15 residues. Germline V CDR1 and CDR2: SGHTA, FQGTGA. The V end was cut by 0 bases, the J end by 1 base, with 9 bases between. This clonotype was detected many times. Using unique molecular identifiers, the investigators prepared the TCRbeta library. TCRdb recomputed calls from the PCR reads with MiXCR, one row per CDR3 protein. The sample includes about 610,000 distinct CDR3 sequences, over 9.5% of them seen just once. This material consisted of PBMCs from the stem cell graft donor, taken from the stem cell graft. This rearrangement joins TRBV7-3 to TRBJ2-5; TRBD2 is a possible D gene (6 bases). This receptor was taken from a human donor who donated a stem cell graft to a child with acute myeloid leukemia. CDR3 amino acids: CASSLTGTVQETQYF. CDR3 DNA sequence: TGTGCCAGCAGCTTAACAGGGACTGTCCAAGAGACCCAGTACTTC.